The rows below give T cell receptor beta chains drawn from one sample of a study of blood T cell repertoires in COVID-19. Some clones are missing from TCRdb's copy, which holds only in-frame ones; the method was immunoSEQ multiplex PCR. This sample carries just over 35,000 clones, approximately 86% of them seen once, and the ten largest clones take 20% to 25%. Sequenced input: peripheral blood. These TCRs come from a man between 60 and 75 years old with acute or convalescent COVID-19. Each CDR3 is given with its conserved first and last residue. The D gene is left open where the match is weak. The size of a clone is reported for some rows only, either as once, few or many, or as a class for expanded clones.

cdr3_aa	cdr3_nt	v_call	j_call	clone_size	d_call
CASSIVAGGPTYEQYF	TGTGCCAGCAGCATTGTAGCGGGAGGACCCACCTACGAGCAGTACTTC	TRBV5-6	TRBJ2-7	once	TRBD2
CASSMPVGTGNTGELFF	TGTGCCAGTAGTATGCCTGTCGGGACAGGGAACACCGGGGAGCTGTTTTTT	TRBV19	TRBJ2-2	.	TRBD1
CASSLGRTGGLNTEAFF	TGTGCCAGCAGCTTAGGCAGGACAGGGGGCCTGAACACTGAAGCTTTCTTT	TRBV7-9	TRBJ1-1	.	TRBD1
CASSPQGQGGTEAFF	TGTGCCAGCTCACCGCAGGGACAGGGAGGGACTGAAGCTTTCTTT	TRBV18	TRBJ1-1	.	TRBD1
CASSLPLAGGAEQFF	TGTGCCAGCAGCTTACCTCTAGCGGGAGGCGCTGAGCAGTTCTTC	TRBV7-9	TRBJ2-1	.	TRBD2
CASSQDWREGRGANVLTF	TGCGCCAGCAGCCAAGATTGGAGGGAGGGCCGCGGGGCCAACGTCCTGACTTTC	TRBV4-1	TRBJ2-6	.	TRBD2
CSTGLADEQYF	TGCAGTACCGGACTAGCTGACGAGCAGTACTTC	TRBV20-1	TRBJ2-7	.	TRBD2
CASSSYSNTGELFF	TGTGCCAGCAGCTCCTACTCGAACACCGGGGAGCTGTTTTTT	TRBV5-6	TRBJ2-2	.	.
CASSLEGFRNYGYTF	TGTGCCAGCAGTTTGGAGGGGTTCCGTAACTATGGCTACACCTTC	TRBV7-8	TRBJ1-2	.	.
CSVGDWNYGYTF	TGCAGCGTCGGGGACTGGAACTATGGCTACACCTTC	TRBV29-1	TRBJ1-2	.	.
CASSLERGSTDTQYF	TGTGCCAGCAGCTTAGAAAGGGGGTCCACAGATACGCAGTATTTT	TRBV11-2	TRBJ2-3	.	.